These 28 T cell receptor beta chains were sequenced from one sample in a study of CXCR3-negative and CXCR3-positive naive CD8 T cells. These receptors have no known antigen. General study findings and limits: Naive cells with CXCR3 showed TRB CDR3s that were more hydrophobic than those in CXCR3-negative naive cells.

Through 5' RACE with UMI labels, the TRB cDNA libraries were prepared. Following a re-call of the 5' RACE reads, TCRdb has one entry per CDR3 protein and lacks DNA. This sample's clone table lists some 120,000 distinct CDR3 sequences. The specimen sequenced was naive CXCR3+ CD8+ T cells from blood. The subset denotes: CD45RO-CCR7+CD27+CD95- naive CD8+ T cells expressing CXCR3 (TNR3+). These receptors were taken from a human donor in good health. Some clones in this sample may be carry-over from other donors' samples.

J is TRBJ1-5 and V is TRBV28; absent DNA, TCRdb's TRBD1 call cannot be checked. CDR3 size: 15 residues. Germline V gives CDR1 MDHEN, CDR2 SYDVKM. The CDR3 is CASSTRQELNQPQHF.

The chain is built from TRBV12-3 or TRBV12-4 and TRBJ2-1. The CDR3 has 15 amino acids. The CDR3 protein is CASGYPGSSYNEQFF.

This chain uses TRBV28 with TRBJ2-7. Germline V gene data show CDR1 as MDHEN and CDR2 as SYDVKM. This CDR3 contains 15 residues. CDR3 sequence: CASSPKGGASYEQYF.

V is TRBV24-1 and J is TRBJ2-5. The CDR3 spans 13 residues. Germline V lookup: CDR1 KGHDR, CDR2 SFDVKD. CDR3: CATSDLIEETQYF.

V and J are TRBV5-5 and TRBJ2-7; TCRdb returns TRBD1, unconfirmable since there is no DNA. There are 13 residues in the CDR3. In germline, CDR1 is SGHKS, CDR2 YYEKEE (reference sequence). CDR3 protein: CASSPGTAGEQYF.

The genes are TRBV20-1 and TRBJ1-1; TCRdb indicates TRBD1, and absent DNA this call remains unverified. Germline V gene data show CDR1 as DFQATT and CDR2 as SNEGSKA (reference sequence). The CDR3 totals 14 residues. The CDR3 protein is CSAREGGVWTEAFF.

This chain uses TRBV15 with TRBJ1-2; TCRdb reports TRBD1, a call that lacks DNA to check it against. The CDR3 loop spans 12 amino acids. The germline gives CDR1 LNHNV, CDR2 YYDKDF (reference sequence). CDR3 protein: CATSRTGGGYTF.

The V gene is TRBV28, the J gene TRBJ1-2; TCRdb's D gene call, TRBD1, goes unchecked for lack of DNA. CDR1 and CDR2 (germline): MDHEN, SYDVKM. The CDR3 is 15 residues long. CDR3 protein: CASSLEDRANYGYTF.

The gene calls are TRBV20-1 and TRBJ2-1. This CDR3 is built from 16 residues. Per the germline V gene, CDR1 is DFQATT and CDR2 is SNEGSKA (reference sequence). The CDR3 region is CSAEQPQSNSYNEQFF.

The V and J genes are TRBV5-6 and TRBJ2-7; TCRdb calls TRBD1, which cannot be checked without DNA. The CDR3 runs to 14 residues. Germline CDR1 and CDR2: SGHDT and YYEEEE. CDR3 sequence: CASSFGTGSYEQYF.

V gene TRBV28 combines with J gene TRBJ1-4; no DNA is available, so the TRBD1 call from TCRdb remains unchecked. The CDR3 spans 16 residues. The germline gives CDR1 MDHEN, CDR2 SYDVKM. The CDR3: CASSPSTGQANEKLFF.

The rearrangement joins TRBV29-1 to TRBJ1-2; TCRdb reports TRBD1, a call that lacks DNA to check it against. CDR3 length: 12 residues. Germline loops: CDR1 SQVTM, CDR2 ANQGSEA. CDR3 protein: CSVEASTGGYTF.

The gene calls are TRBV5-1 and TRBJ1-1. CDR1 is SGHRS and CDR2 is YFSETQ in the germline V gene. The CDR3 is 14 amino acids. The CDR3 loop is CASSYGQGSSEAFF.

The chain employs TRBV29-1 and TRBJ1-3; checking the TCRdb D call of TRBD1 is not possible without DNA. The CDR3 sequence is 16 residues long. Per the germline V gene, CDR1 is SQVTM and CDR2 is ANQGSEA. Here the CDR3 reads CSVTDGTYHSGNTIYF.

V usage is TRBV29-1 and J usage is TRBJ1-1. The germline gives CDR1 SQVTM, CDR2 ANQGSEA. The CDR3 loop spans 12 amino acids. The CDR3 reads CSVVPLNTEAFF.

V gene TRBV7-3 combines with J gene TRBJ2-1; TCRdb names TRBD2, which stays unverified in the absence of DNA. The CDR3 is 17 residues long. The germline gives CDR1 SGHTA, CDR2 FQGTGA. The CDR3 sequence is CASSLYPASGSYNEQFF.

This sequence joins TRBV7-3 and TRBJ2-3; TCRdb selects TRBD1, and the lack of DNA leaves this call unchecked. This CDR3 is 15 amino acids long. Per germline, CDR1 SGHTA and CDR2 FQGTGA. Here the CDR3 reads CASSLKGYNTDTQYF.

This rearrangement joins TRBV7-9 to TRBJ2-3; TCRdb selects TRBD2, and the lack of DNA leaves this call unchecked. The CDR3 runs 15 residues. Germline values: CDR1 SEHNR, CDR2 FQNEAQ (reference sequence). The CDR3 spells CASSDKRVYTDTQYF.

V gene TRBV12-3 or TRBV12-4 combines with J gene TRBJ2-7. The CDR3 runs to 14 residues. The CDR3 sequence is CASRSSGSLDEQYF.

The chain employs TRBV10-3 and TRBJ2-7; the TRBD2 assignment by TCRdb is unverifiable without DNA. From germline, CDR1 is ENHRY and CDR2 SYGVKD. The CDR3 has 15 amino acids. This CDR3 is CAISDGQGGSYEQYF.

The J gene is TRBJ2-7, the V gene TRBV29-1; TCRdb names TRBD1, which stays unverified in the absence of DNA. The CDR3 extends over 13 amino acids. The germline V gene has CDR1 SQVTM and CDR2 ANQGSEA. Here the CDR3 reads CSVAKGMVYEQYF.

The gene calls are TRBV10-2 and TRBJ2-1; the D call of TRBD1 rests on TCRdb alone, since no DNA is present to check it. The CDR3 loop spans 15 amino acids. Germline CDR1 WSHSY, CDR2 SAAADI. The CDR3 region is CASSEDGASYNEQFF.

J is TRBJ1-1 and V is TRBV13; TCRdb returns TRBD1, unconfirmable since there is no DNA. Germline V gene sequence: CDR1 PRHDT, CDR2 FYEKMQ (reference sequence). The CDR3 is made up of 15 amino acids. This chain's CDR3 is CASGEGGVVNTEAFF.

The chain employs TRBV28 and TRBJ2-7; the TCRdb call, TRBD2, lacks DNA for checking. The germline gives CDR1 MDHEN, CDR2 SYDVKM. The CDR3 spans 16 residues. The CDR3: CASSTHLAGEPYEQYF.

The V gene is TRBV20-1, the J gene TRBJ2-1; TCRdb's assignment of TRBD2 cannot be checked, as there is no DNA. The CDR3 contains 13 residues. Per the germline V gene, CDR1 is DFQATT and CDR2 is SNEGSKA (reference sequence). The CDR3 spells CSASPPLYNEQFF.

The V gene is TRBV28, the J gene TRBJ1-1. Germline V gene sequence: CDR1 MDHEN, CDR2 SYDVKM. The CDR3 totals 15 residues. The CDR3 here is CASSSGELENTEAFF.

This chain connects TRBV6-5 to TRBJ2-3; TCRdb selects TRBD2, and the lack of DNA leaves this call unchecked. The germline V gene encodes CDR1 MNHEY and CDR2 SVGAGI. The CDR3 totals 16 residues. The CDR3 loop is CASSYRTREVPDTQYF.

The chain employs TRBV28 and TRBJ2-7; the D gene TCRdb calls, TRBD1, cannot be checked with no DNA. Germline assignment: CDR1 MDHEN and CDR2 SYDVKM. CDR3 size: 12 residues. This CDR3 is CASSPPLVEQYF.